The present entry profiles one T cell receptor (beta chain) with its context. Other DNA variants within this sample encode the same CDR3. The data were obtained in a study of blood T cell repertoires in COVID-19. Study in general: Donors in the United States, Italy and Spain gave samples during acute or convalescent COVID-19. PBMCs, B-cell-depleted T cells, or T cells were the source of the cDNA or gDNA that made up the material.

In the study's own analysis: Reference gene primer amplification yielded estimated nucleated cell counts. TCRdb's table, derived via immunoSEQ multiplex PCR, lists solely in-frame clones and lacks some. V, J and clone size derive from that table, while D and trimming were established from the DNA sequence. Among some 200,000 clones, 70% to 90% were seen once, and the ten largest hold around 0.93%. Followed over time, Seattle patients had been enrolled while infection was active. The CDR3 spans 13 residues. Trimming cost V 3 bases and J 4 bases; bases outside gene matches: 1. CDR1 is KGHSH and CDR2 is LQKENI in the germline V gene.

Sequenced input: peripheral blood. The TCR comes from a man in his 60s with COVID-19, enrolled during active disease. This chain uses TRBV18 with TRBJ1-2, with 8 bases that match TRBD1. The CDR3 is CASSPDRGYGYTF. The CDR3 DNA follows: TGTGCCAGCTCACCTGACAGGGGCTATGGCTACACCTTC.